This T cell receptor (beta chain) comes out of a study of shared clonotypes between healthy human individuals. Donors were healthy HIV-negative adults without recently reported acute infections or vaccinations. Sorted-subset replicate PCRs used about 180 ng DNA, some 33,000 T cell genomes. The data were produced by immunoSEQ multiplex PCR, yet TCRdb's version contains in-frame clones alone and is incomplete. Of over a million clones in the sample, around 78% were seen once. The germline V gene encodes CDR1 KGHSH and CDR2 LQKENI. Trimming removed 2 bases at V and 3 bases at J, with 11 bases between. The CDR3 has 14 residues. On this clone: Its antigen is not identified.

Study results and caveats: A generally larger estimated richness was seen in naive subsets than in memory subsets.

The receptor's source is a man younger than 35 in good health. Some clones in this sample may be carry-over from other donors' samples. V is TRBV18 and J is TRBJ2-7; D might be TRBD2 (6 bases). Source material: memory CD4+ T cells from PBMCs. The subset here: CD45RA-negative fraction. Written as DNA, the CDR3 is TGTGCCAGCTCACCAGCGGTGGGGGGCTACGAGCAGTACTTC. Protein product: CASSPAVGGYEQYF. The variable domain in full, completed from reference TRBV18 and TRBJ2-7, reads NAGVMQNPRHLVRRRGQEARLRCSPMKGHSHVYWYRQLPEEGLKFMVYLQKENIIDESGMPKERFSAEFPKEGPSILRIQQVVRGDSAAYFCASSPAVGGYEQYFGPGTRLTVT.